This T cell receptor beta chain was recovered during a study of T cell responses to AZD1222 COVID-19 vaccine. Sequencing was performed with immunoSEQ multiplex PCR; in TCRdb, only in-frame clones are kept and a portion is missing. Counted here are approximately 91,000 clones, 88% occurring once; the ten biggest clones make up 10% to 15%. V lost 5 bases, J lost 5 bases, and 7 bases stayed unmatched. This CDR3 has 14 amino acids. The germline V gene encodes CDR1 LNHDA and CDR2 SQIVND (reference sequence). This clonotype was obtained from an adult in good health. The material sequenced was peripheral blood, taken on day 0 of AZD1222 vaccination. The rearrangement links TRBV19 to TRBJ1-1; 8 bases fit TRBD1. The CDR3 coding sequence is TGTGCCAGTAGTTTCAACAGGGGGAGGACTGAAGCTTTCTTT. Translated, it gives CASSFNRGRTEAFF.